Listed below are T cell receptor beta chains from one sample, sequenced in a study of T cell changes during pregnancy in multiple sclerosis. Generated by immunoSEQ multiplex PCR, the TCRdb table keeps only in-frame clones and is missing some. The sample lists under 70,000 clones, around 94% occurring once. Sequenced material: peripheral blood, taken in the third trimester of pregnancy. Every receptor here comes from a female donor in good health, enrolled as a control in a pregnancy study. The CDR3 runs from the conserved cysteine through the conserved F or W. A D gene is named only where the DNA matches it firmly. Part of the rows lack a size; the others show once, few, many or a class for expanded clones.

D gene	clone size	J gene	V gene	CDR3 protein	CDR3 DNA
NA	NA	TRBJ1-2	TRBV4-3	CASSQDRDKNYGYTF	TGCGCCAGCAGCCAAGATAGGGACAAGAACTATGGCTACACCTTC
NA	NA	TRBJ1-3	TRBV5-1	CASSLGSAGNTIYF	TGCGCCAGCAGCTTGGGCTCGGCTGGAAACACCATATATTTT
NA	NA	TRBJ2-1	TRBV5-1	CASSLNPGVFDEQFF	TGCGCCAGCAGCTTGAACCCCGGGGTTTTCGATGAGCAGTTCTTC
NA	once	TRBJ2-3	TRBV28	CASSFTPWSRDTQYF	TGTGCCAGCAGTTTTACACCTTGGTCCAGAGATACGCAGTATTTT
NA	once	TRBJ2-5	TRBV7-3	CASSLLGGKQETQYF	TGTGCCAGCAGCTTACTCGGGGGAAAACAAGAGACCCAGTACTTC
TRBD2	NA	TRBJ2-1	TRBV4-2	CASSLGLAGALDNEQFF	TGTGCCAGCAGCCTCGGACTAGCGGGGGCCCTAGACAATGAGCAGTTCTTC
NA	NA	TRBJ1-6	TRBV30	CAGAYPWDSPLHF	TGTGCGGGGGCCTACCCCTGGGATTCACCCCTCCACTTT
NA	once	TRBJ1-5	TRBV6-1	CASSGDKGNNQPQHF	TGTGCCAGCAGTGGCGACAAGGGGAACAATCAGCCCCAGCATTTT
NA	NA	TRBJ1-4	TRBV5-1	CASSSESLNEKLFF	TGCGCCAGCAGTTCGGAGTCGCTTAATGAAAAACTGTTTTTT
NA	NA	TRBJ2-5	TRBV7-2	CASSLHSTVWETQYF	TGTGCCAGCAGCTTACACAGCACGGTTTGGGAGACCCAGTACTTC
NA	NA	TRBJ2-4	TRBV19	CASSIMGRAGKNIQYF	TGTGCCAGTAGTATAATGGGTCGGGCAGGGAAAAACATTCAGTACTTC
TRBD2	NA	TRBJ2-2	TRBV7-7	CASSRLTSSGRWTGELFF	TGTGCTAGCAGCCGACTCACTTCTAGCGGGAGGTGGACCGGGGAGCTGTTTTTT
TRBD1	once	TRBJ2-7	TRBV6-5	CASLSPGQGYEQYF	TGTGCCAGCCTTTCTCCGGGACAGGGTTACGAGCAGTACTTC
NA	NA	TRBJ2-7	TRBV7-9	CASLKSTSYEQYF	TGTGCCAGCCTCAAGAGCACCTCCTACGAGCAGTACTTC
NA	NA	TRBJ1-4	TRBV7-9	CASSPRRVSDEKLFF	TGTGCCAGCAGCCCCAGGCGGGTGAGCGATGAAAAACTGTTTTTT
NA	NA	TRBJ2-1	TRBV7-9	CASILQGGEVEQFF	TGTGCCAGCATCTTACAGGGAGGGGAGGTTGAGCAGTTCTTC
NA	NA	TRBJ2-7	TRBV29-1	CSCSVTGMKYEQYF	TGCAGCTGTAGTGTGACGGGGATGAAGTACGAGCAGTACTTC
TRBD1	NA	TRBJ1-2	TRBV19	CASSIDQGAHGYTF	TGTGCCAGTAGTATAGATCAGGGGGCCCATGGCTACACCTTC
TRBD1	NA	TRBJ1-4	TRBV5-4	CASSLAGTGGEKLFF	TGTGCCAGCAGCTTGGCCGGGACAGGGGGAGAAAAACTGTTTTTT
TRBD2	NA	TRBJ2-5	TRBV5-4	CASSQYSGSPRETQYF	TGTGCCAGCAGCCAGTATAGCGGGAGCCCGAGAGAGACCCAGTACTTC
TRBD1	NA	TRBJ1-2	TRBV28	CASSFGQGVYGYTF	TGTGCCAGCAGTTTCGGACAGGGGGTTTATGGCTACACCTTC
TRBD1	NA	TRBJ2-4	TRBV5-1	CASSLYRGAKNIQYF	TGCGCCAGCAGCCTATACAGGGGAGCCAAAAACATTCAGTACTTC
NA	NA	TRBJ2-3	TRBV7-8	CASSSPPGTQYF	TGTGCCAGCAGCTCGCCCCCCGGTACGCAGTATTTT
NA	NA	TRBJ2-7	TRBV25-1	CASSGRGLSSYEQYF	TGTGCCAGCAGTGGGCGAGGCCTTAGCTCCTACGAGCAGTACTTC
NA	NA	TRBJ1-2	TRBV9	CASSVGQAINYGYTF	TGTGCCAGCAGCGTAGGACAGGCCATTAACTATGGCTACACCTTC
TRBD1	NA	TRBJ2-7	TRBV6-5	CASSYSGKFTGAGQYF	TGTGCCAGCAGTTACTCGGGAAAATTCACAGGGGCTGGGCAGTACTTC
TRBD2	NA	TRBJ2-2	TRBV7-6	CASSFAGDWELFF	TGTGCCAGCAGCTTTGCGGGAGACTGGGAGCTGTTTTTT
NA	NA	TRBJ1-2	TRBV5-1	CASSPQLLNYGYTF	TGCGCCAGCAGCCCACAGCTCCTTAACTATGGCTACACCTTC
NA	NA	TRBJ1-4	TRBV2	CASLNRREKLFF	TGTGCCAGCCTTAACAGGCGGGAAAAACTGTTTTTT
NA	NA	TRBJ1-1	TRBV1	CTSSQPDTGNTEAFF	TGCACCAGCAGCCAACCTGATACAGGGAACACTGAAGCTTTCTTT
NA	NA	TRBJ2-1	TRBV7-8	CASSLRTVNEQFF	TGTGCCAGCAGCTTACGGACAGTCAATGAGCAGTTCTTC
NA	NA	TRBJ2-5	TRBV7-6	CASSLGLQETQYF	TGTGCCAGCAGCTTAGGGCTTCAAGAGACCCAGTACTTC
NA	NA	TRBJ1-6	TRBV7-2	CASSLQGWNSPLHF	TGTGCCAGCAGCTTACAGGGGTGGAATTCACCCCTCCACTTT
TRBD1	NA	TRBJ2-7	TRBV9	CASSVNPRDRVHEQYF	TGTGCCAGCAGCGTAAATCCGCGGGACAGGGTCCACGAGCAGTACTTC
NA	NA	TRBJ2-1	TRBV20-1	CSVLRGNEQFF	TGCAGTGTACTCAGGGGTAATGAGCAGTTCTTC
NA	NA	TRBJ2-1	TRBV5-1	CASSLQGSSYNEQFF	TGCGCCAGCAGCTTGCAGGGGAGCTCCTACAATGAGCAGTTCTTC
TRBD1	NA	TRBJ2-1	TRBV5-4	CASRGGLDFSYNEQFF	TGTGCCAGCAGAGGGGGCTTAGATTTCTCCTACAATGAGCAGTTCTTC
NA	NA	TRBJ1-5	TRBV5-4	CASSFGGHNQPQHF	TGTGCCAGCAGCTTTGGGGGCCACAATCAGCCCCAGCATTTT
NA	NA	TRBJ2-7	TRBV5-1	CASSLARSRVGEQYF	TGCGCCAGCAGCTTGGCCCGGAGCAGGGTAGGCGAGCAGTACTTC
TRBD1	NA	TRBJ1-5	TRBV30	CAWSVPWGDRDNQPQHF	TGTGCCTGGAGTGTACCCTGGGGGGACAGGGATAATCAGCCCCAGCATTTT
NA	NA	TRBJ2-3	TRBV28	CASSLGPSDTQYF	TGTGCCAGCAGTTTAGGCCCCTCAGATACGCAGTATTTT
TRBD1	NA	TRBJ1-1	TRBV30	CAWSWDSATKRAFF	TGCGCCTGGAGTTGGGACAGCGCAACCAAGAGAGCTTTCTTT
NA	once	TRBJ1-2	TRBV19	CASRGVGGPGSYTF	TGTGCCAGTAGGGGCGTCGGGGGGCCTGGGAGCTACACCTTC
TRBD2	NA	TRBJ2-3	TRBV29-1	CSAVSGGDTQYF	TGCAGCGCCGTAAGCGGGGGGGATACGCAGTATTTT
TRBD2	NA	TRBJ2-3	TRBV19	CASDGLAGGGTQYF	TGTGCCAGTGATGGACTAGCGGGGGGGGGTACGCAGTATTTT